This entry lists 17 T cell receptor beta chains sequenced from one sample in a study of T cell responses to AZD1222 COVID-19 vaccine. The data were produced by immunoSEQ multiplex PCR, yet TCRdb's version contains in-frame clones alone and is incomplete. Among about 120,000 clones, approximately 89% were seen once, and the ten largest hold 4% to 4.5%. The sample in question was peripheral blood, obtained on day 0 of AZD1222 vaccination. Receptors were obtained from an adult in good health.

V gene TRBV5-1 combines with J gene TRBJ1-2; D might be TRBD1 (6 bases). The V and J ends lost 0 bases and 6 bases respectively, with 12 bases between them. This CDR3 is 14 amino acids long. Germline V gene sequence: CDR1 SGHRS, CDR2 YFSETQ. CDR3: CASSLDGGRHGYTF. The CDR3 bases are TGCGCCAGCAGCTTGGACGGGGGGCGCCATGGCTACACCTTC.

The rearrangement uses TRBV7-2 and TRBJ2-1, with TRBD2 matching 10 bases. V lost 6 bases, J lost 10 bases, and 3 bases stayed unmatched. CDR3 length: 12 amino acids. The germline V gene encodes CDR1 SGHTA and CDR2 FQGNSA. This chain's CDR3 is CASRRTSGEQFF. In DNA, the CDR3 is TGTGCCAGCAGGCGGACTAGCGGCGAGCAGTTCTTC.

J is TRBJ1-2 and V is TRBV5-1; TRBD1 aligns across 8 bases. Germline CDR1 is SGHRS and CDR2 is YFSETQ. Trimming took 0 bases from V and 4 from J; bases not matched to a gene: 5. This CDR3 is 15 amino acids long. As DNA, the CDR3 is TGCGCCAGCAGCTTGGCTCAGGGGGCTGGCTATGGCTACACCTTC. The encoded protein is CASSLAQGAGYGYTF.

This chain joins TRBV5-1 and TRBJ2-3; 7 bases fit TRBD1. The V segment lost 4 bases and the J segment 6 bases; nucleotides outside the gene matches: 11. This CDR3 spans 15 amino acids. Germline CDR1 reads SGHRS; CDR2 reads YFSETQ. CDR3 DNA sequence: TGCGCCAGCAGCCCGGACAGGCGTCTGGAGGATACGCAGTATTTT. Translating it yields CASSPDRRLEDTQYF.

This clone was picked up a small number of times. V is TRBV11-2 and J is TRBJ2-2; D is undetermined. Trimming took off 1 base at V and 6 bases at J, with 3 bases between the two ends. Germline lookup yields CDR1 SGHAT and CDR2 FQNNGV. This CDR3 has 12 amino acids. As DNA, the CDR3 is TGTGCCAGCAGCTTAGTCCCCGGGGAGCTGTTTTTT. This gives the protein CASSLVPGELFF.

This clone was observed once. The CDR3 protein is CASSQDRRGTYGYTF. The CDR3 DNA reads TGTGCCAGCAGCCAAGATAGGCGGGGGACTTATGGCTACACCTTC. The J gene is TRBJ1-2, the V gene TRBV14; D may be TRBD1 (5 bases). CDR3 length: 15 amino acids. In germline, CDR1 is SGHDN, CDR2 FVKESK. V was pared by 0 bases and J by 5 bases, with 13 bases between.

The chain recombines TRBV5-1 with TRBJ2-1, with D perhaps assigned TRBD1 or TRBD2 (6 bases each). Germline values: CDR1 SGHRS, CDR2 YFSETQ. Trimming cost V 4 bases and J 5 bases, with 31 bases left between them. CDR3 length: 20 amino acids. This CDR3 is CASSPGAGVRHNDLNNEQFF. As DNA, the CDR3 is TGCGCCAGCAGCCCGGGGGCAGGGGTACGTCATAACGATTTGAACAATGAGCAGTTCTTC.

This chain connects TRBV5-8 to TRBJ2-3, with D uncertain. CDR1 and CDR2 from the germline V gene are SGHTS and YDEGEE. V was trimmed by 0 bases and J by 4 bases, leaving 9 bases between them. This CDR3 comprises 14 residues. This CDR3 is CASSLATESDTQYF. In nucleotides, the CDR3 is TGTGCCAGCAGCTTGGCGACCGAGTCAGATACGCAGTATTTT.

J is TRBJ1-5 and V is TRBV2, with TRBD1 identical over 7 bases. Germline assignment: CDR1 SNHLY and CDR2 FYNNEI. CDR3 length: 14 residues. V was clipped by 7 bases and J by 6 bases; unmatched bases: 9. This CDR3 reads CASNLAGGGQPQHF. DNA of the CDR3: TGTGCCAGCAATTTGGCAGGGGGGGGTCAGCCCCAGCATTTT.

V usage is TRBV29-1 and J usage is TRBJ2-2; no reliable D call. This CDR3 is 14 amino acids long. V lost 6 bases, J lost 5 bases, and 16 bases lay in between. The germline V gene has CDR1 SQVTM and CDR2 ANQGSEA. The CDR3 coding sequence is TGCAGCGTCCCTCGAGTAACGGCGACCGGGGAGCTGTTTTTT. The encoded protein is CSVPRVTATGELFF.

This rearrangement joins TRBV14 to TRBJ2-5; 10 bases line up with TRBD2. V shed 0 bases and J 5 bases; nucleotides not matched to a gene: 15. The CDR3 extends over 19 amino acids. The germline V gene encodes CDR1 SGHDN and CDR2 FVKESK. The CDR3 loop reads CASSQDPGLAGGKGETQYF. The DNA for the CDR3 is TGTGCCAGCAGCCAAGACCCCGGGTTAGCGGGAGGAAAAGGGGAGACCCAGTACTTC.

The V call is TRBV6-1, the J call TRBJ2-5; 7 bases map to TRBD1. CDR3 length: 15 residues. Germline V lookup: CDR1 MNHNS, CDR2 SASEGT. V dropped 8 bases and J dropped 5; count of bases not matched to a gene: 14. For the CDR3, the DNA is TGTGCCAGCGGCGGCCAGGGGGTCCAGGACGAGACCCAGTACTTC. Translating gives CASGGQGVQDETQYF.

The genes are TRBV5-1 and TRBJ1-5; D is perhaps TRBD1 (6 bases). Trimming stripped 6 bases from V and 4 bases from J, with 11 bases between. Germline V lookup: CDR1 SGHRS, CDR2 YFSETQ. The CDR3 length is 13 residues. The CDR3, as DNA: TGCGCCAGCAAGGCAGGGGATAATCAGCCCCAGCATTTT. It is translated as CASKAGDNQPQHF.

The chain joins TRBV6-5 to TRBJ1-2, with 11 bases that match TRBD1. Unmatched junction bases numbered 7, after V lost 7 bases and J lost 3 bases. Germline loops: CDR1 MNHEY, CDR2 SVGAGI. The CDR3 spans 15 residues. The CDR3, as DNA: TGTGCCAGCAACCCGGACAGGGGGCCTTACTATGGCTACACCTTC. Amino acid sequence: CASNPDRGPYYGYTF.

The CDR3 loop is CASSLGLRNNEQFF. The CDR3 nucleotides are TGTGCCAGCAGCTTAGGCCTTCGAAACAATGAGCAGTTCTTC. The V and J genes are TRBV7-2 and TRBJ2-1; unclear D gene. CDR1 and CDR2 from the germline V gene are SGHTA and FQGNSA. This CDR3 is 14 amino acids long. The germline V and J ends were trimmed by 1 base and 5 bases, with 9 bases remaining between them.

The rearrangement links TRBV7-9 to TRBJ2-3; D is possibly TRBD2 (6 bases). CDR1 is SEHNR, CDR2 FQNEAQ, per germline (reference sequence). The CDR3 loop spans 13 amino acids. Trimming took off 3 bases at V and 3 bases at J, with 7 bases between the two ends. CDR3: CASSFRETDTQYF. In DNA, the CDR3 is TGTGCCAGCAGCTTTCGGGAGACAGATACGCAGTATTTT.

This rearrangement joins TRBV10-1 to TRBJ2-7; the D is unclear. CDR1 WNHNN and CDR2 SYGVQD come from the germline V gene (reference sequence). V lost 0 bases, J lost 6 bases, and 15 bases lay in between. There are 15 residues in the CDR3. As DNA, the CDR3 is TGCGCCAGCAGTGAGTCGATGGTCGTAAAGACCGAGCAGTACTTC. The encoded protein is CASSESMVVKTEQYF.